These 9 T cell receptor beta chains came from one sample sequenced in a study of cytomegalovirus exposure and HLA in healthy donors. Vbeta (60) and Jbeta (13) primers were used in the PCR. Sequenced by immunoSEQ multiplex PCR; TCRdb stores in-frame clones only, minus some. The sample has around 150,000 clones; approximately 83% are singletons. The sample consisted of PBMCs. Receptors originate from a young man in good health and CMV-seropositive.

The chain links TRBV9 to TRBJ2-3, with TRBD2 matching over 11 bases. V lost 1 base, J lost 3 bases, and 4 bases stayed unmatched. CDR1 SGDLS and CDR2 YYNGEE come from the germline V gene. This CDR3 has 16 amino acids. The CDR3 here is CASSVLAGGETDTQYF. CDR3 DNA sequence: TGTGCCAGCAGCGTACTAGCGGGGGGTGAGACAGATACGCAGTATTTT.

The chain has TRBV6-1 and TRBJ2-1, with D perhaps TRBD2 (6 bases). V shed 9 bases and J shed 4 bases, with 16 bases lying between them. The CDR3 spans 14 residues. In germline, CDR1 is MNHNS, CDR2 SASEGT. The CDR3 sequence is CASSAFGTYNEQFF. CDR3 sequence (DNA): TGTGCCAGTTCAGCTTTCGGGACTTACAATGAGCAGTTCTTC.

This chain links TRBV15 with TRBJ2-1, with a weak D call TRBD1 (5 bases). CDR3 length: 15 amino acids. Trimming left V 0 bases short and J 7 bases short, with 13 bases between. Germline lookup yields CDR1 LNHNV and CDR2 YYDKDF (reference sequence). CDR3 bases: TGTGCCACCAGCAGAGATCCACAGGTAGGGAATGAGCAGTTCTTC. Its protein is CATSRDPQVGNEQFF.

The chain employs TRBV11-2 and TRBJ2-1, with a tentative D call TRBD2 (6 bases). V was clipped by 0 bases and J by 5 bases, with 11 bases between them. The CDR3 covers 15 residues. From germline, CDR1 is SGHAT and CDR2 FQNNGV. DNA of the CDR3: TGTGCCAGCAGCTTAGATCTGGGGGGACACAATGAGCAGTTCTTC. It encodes CASSLDLGGHNEQFF. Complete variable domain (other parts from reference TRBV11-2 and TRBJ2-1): EAGVAQSPRYKIIEKRQSVAFWCNPISGHATLYWYQQILGQGPKLLIQFQNNGVVDDSQLPKDRFSAERLKGVDSTLKIQPAKLEDSAVYLCASSLDLGGHNEQFFGPGTRLTVL.

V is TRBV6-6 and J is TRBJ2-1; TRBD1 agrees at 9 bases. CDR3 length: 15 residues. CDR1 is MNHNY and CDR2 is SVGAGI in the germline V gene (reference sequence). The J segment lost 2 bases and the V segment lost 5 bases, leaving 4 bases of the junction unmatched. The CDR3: CASSRQGETYNEQFF. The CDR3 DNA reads TGTGCCAGCAGTAGACAGGGGGAAACCTACAATGAGCAGTTCTTC.

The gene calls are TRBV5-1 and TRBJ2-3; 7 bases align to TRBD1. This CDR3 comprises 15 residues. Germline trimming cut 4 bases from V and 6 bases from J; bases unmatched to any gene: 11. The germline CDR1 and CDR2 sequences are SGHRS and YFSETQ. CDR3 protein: CASSLLPLDRDTQYF. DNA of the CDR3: TGCGCCAGCAGCCTACTCCCTTTGGACAGGGATACGCAGTATTTT.

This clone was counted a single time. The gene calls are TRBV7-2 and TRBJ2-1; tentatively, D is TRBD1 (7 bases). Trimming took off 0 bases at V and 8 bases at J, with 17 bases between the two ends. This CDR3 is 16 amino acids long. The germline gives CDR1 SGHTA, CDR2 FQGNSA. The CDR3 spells CASSLALRQGGDEQFF. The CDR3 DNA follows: TGTGCCAGCAGCTTAGCGCTCCGACAGGGAGGTGATGAGCAGTTCTTC.

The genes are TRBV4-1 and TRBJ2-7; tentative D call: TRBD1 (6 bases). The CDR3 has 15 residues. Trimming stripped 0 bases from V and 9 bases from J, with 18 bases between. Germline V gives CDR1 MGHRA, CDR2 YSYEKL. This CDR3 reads CASSQDRVGGPVQYF. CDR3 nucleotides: TGCGCCAGCAGCCAAGATCGAGTAGGGGGTCCCGTGCAGTACTTC.

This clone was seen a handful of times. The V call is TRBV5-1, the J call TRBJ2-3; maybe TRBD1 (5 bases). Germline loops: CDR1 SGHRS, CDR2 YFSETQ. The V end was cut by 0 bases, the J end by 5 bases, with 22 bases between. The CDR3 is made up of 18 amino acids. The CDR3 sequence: CASSLDRSANYPKDTQYF. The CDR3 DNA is TGCGCCAGCAGCTTGGACAGGTCGGCTAACTACCCGAAAGATACGCAGTATTTT.